This TCR beta chain was found in a study of Tregs in tolerant kidney transplant recipients (dated by TCRdb to the late 2010s). Context from the whole study: Transplants used related donors with nonmyeloablative bone marrow transplantation; mixed chimerism was transient in the human trials. The study applied TCRbeta sequencing to find donor-specific regulatory T cells before combined kidney and bone marrow transplantation and then followed those same cells after transplant.

What the work shows at the level of the full study, not this receptor alone: Donor-specific Treg expansion exceeded global Treg expansion in tolerant patients, suggesting antigen-driven rather than nonspecific expansion. The study was constrained by small patient numbers, and validation of the findings is required in larger populations and under other immunosuppression protocols. PCR primers changed over time for some patients, so nucleotide-level comparison across those patients' samples was not possible. Biological reproducibility was not directly assessed, although technical replication error appeared to be minimal. The most biologically relevant and donor-specific TCRbeta repertoire appeared to be identified by expanding Tregs with activated donor B cells.

For this clone: Its antigen has not been determined. There are no base qualities to consult, and no much larger clone falls within one base.

Genomic DNA was extracted from sorted cells with the QIAGEN DNeasy Blood and Tissue Kit for TCRbeta CDR3 sequencing. High-throughput TCRbeta CDR3 sequencing, including PCR amplification with bias correction and internal controls, was performed commercially through immunoSEQ. The original methods were these. A unique productive TCRbeta sequence was defined by the CDR3 nucleotide sequence when primers matched, and otherwise by the CDR3 amino acid sequence together with the Vbeta and Jbeta genes. As a correction for sorting error, sequences shared between sorted populations at a frequency ratio of 2:1 or less were discarded, and the remaining shared sequences were assigned to the higher population. A sequence counted as donor-reactive if, in CFSE-low cells, the sequence had a frequency of at least 0.01% and was expanded at least 5-fold compared with unstimulated cells. Repertoire divergence was quantified by Jensen-Shannon divergence using the top 100 TCRbeta sequences ranked by frequency. For any sample with multiple sequencing runs, sorting error was corrected in each run separately before the runs were pooled. Held by TCRdb, this immuneACCESS table contains in-frame sequences only and omits some clones. Under half of the omission traces to an unresolved V gene where checked; the cause of the rest is unknown. V, J and clone size are those of that table, while D and trimming were read from the DNA. The sample table records about 73,000 clones; approximately 89% of these occur just once. The ten largest clones represent about 0.3% of the sample.

The time point label, as the study defines it: blood sample drawn before combined kidney and bone marrow transplant. Thawed PBMCs were FACS-sorted into unstimulated Tregs (CD4+CD25+CD127-), CD4+ non-Tregs (CD4+CD25-), CD4 cells and CD8 cells. Thawed PBMCs were rested overnight at 37 degrees C with around 200 IU/ml IL-2 before Treg sorting. Patients were several combined kidney and bone marrow transplant recipients from the ITN036ST trial, and only these trial subjects had samples available. Healthy control blood was processed to PBMCs with a Ficoll density gradient and then cryopreserved, whereas patient PBMCs were collected both before and after transplant. The sequencing used Tregs from blood, collected before the transplant. The TCR comes from a human donor who received a combined kidney and bone marrow transplant.

The CDR3 reads as follows: CAETVKNTEAFF. The DNA is TGCGCAGAAACAGTCAAGAACACTGAAGCTTTCTTT. In this chain, TRBV29-1 is recombined with TRBJ1-1; no D gene can be assigned with confidence. The germline V gene gives CDR1 as SQVTM and CDR2 as ANQGSEA. The CDR3 measures 12 amino acids from cysteine to phenylalanine. Just the 36-base CDR3 DNA is kept, in frame starting at base 1.